Below, one T cell receptor beta chain is given with its context. This entry is derived from a study of blood T cell repertoires in COVID-19. This table comes from immunoSEQ multiplex PCR, and its TCRdb copy is limited to in-frame clones, with some not included. The data contain approximately 300,000 clones, about nine tenths of them singletons. Individuals aged roughly 18 to 90 years were recruited from roughly 22 US areas. From germline, CDR1 is PRHDT and CDR2 FYEKMQ (reference sequence). V shed 5 bases and J 0 bases; nucleotides not matched to a gene: 6. This CDR3 region has 17 residues. This TCR was recovered from a man in his 60s who had recovered from COVID-19. The sample was PBMCs or T cells enriched from blood (not recorded which). The chain recombines TRBV13 with TRBJ2-2, with 10 bases that match TRBD2. The DNA for the CDR3 is TGTGCCAGCAGCCGCTATAGCGGGGGGACGAACACCGGGGAGCTGTTTTTT. This sequence encodes CASSRYSGGTNTGELFF.